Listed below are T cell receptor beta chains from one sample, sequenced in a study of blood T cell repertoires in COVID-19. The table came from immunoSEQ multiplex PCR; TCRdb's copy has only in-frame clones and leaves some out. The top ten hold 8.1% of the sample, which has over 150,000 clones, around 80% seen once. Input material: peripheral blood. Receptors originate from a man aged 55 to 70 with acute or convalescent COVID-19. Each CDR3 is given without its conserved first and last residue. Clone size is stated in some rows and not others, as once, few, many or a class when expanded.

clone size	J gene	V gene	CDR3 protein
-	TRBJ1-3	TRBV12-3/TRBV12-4	ASSPTGNTIY
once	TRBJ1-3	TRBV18	ASSPPGSQRTIY
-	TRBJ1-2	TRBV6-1	ASSEMADYGYT
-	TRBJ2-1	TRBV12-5	ASARPRGPYNEQF
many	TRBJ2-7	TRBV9	ASSPEEDEQY
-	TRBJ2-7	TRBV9	ASSASSGAYEQY
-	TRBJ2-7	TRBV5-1	ASSGTGTSSDEQY
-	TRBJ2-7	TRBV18	ASSPAGTGGDEQY
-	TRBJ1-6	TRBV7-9	ASSPRDRNNSPLH
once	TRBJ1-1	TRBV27	ASSPLVRVNTEAF
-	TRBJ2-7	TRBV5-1	ASSSGLGQGAYEQY
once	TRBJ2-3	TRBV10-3	AISPRSGGATDTQY
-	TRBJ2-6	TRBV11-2	ASSLLSGANVLT
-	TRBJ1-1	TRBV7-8	ASNPAGAANTEAF